Given below is one T cell receptor beta chain in context. Thawed, overnight-rested PBMC were stained with GMM-loaded CD1B tetramer, viability dye and anti-CD3, then sorted. The lipid loaded on the CD1B tetramers was C32 glucose monomycolate from Rhodococcus equi. Tetramer-negative cells, about 97,000 per donor, were also sorted. TCR-alpha and TCR-beta chains were sequenced unpaired. The repertoire was sequenced with immunoSEQ multiplex PCR; TCRdb's copy has only in-frame clones and lacks some. This table has around 60,000 clones, 65% to 90% appearing once. This sample is drawn from a study of T cells in tuberculosis. Study as a whole: T cells were selected with CD1B tetramers loaded with glucose monomycolate.

Study-wide results and caveats: T cells binding CD1B-GMM tetramer weakly possibly escaped the sort.

Trimming removed 8 bases from V and 0 bases from J, with 11 bases in between. CDR1 is MNHNS and CDR2 is SASEGT in the germline V gene. The CDR3 length is 15 residues. The source material was CD1b-GMM tetramer-negative cells sorted from PBMCs. The chain joins TRBV6-1 to TRBJ2-6; TRBD1 might be the D (5 bases). The TCR was taken from an adult woman with latent tuberculosis. CDR3 sequence: CASLGVGSGANVLTF. CDR3 DNA sequence: TGTGCCAGCCTAGGGGTGGGCTCTGGGGCCAACGTCCTGACTTTC.